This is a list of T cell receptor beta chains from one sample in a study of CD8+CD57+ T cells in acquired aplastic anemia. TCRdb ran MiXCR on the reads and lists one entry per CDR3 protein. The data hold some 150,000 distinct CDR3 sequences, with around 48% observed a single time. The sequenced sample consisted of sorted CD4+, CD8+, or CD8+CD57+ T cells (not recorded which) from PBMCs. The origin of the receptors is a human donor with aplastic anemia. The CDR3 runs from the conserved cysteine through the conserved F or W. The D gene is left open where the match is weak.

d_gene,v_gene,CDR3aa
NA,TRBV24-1,CATRGISYTEAFF
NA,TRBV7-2,CASSLMVYGANVLTF
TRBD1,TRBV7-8,CASSYLGTGPATTF
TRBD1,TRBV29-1,CSVGTGTDYYGYTF
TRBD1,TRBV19,CASIRDRVGTEAFF
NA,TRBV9,CASSVEGGGGETQYF
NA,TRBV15,CATSRGGSTYEQYF
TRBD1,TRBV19,CASTTTQGVNEQFF
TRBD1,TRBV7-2,CASSPGGAPRNTEAFF
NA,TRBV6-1,CASNPPGETYGYTF
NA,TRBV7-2,CASSLGRGIITDTQYF
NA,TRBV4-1,CASSQVTVVDEQFF
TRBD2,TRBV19,CASTGGETYEQYF
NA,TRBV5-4,CASRIDRNTEAFF
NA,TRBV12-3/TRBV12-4,CASSLAANTEAFF
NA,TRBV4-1,CASSPETGTSFYEQYF
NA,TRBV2,CASKEWRSGADTQYF
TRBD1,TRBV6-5,CASNLDRGPLGTEAFF
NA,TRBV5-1,CASGLGRAHSGNTIYF
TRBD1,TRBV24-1,CATRPGQGLNTEAFF
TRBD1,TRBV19,CASSVGQVGNQPRHF
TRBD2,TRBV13,CASSLQRDYEQYF
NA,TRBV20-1,CSARKGLDGYTF
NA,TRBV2,CASNPGSLGGEQYF
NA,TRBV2,CASSVGGFYEQYF
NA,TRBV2,CASSEQGLSGNTIYF
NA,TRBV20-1,CSAHTGSQPQHF
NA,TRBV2,CASSQTRGSGNTIYF